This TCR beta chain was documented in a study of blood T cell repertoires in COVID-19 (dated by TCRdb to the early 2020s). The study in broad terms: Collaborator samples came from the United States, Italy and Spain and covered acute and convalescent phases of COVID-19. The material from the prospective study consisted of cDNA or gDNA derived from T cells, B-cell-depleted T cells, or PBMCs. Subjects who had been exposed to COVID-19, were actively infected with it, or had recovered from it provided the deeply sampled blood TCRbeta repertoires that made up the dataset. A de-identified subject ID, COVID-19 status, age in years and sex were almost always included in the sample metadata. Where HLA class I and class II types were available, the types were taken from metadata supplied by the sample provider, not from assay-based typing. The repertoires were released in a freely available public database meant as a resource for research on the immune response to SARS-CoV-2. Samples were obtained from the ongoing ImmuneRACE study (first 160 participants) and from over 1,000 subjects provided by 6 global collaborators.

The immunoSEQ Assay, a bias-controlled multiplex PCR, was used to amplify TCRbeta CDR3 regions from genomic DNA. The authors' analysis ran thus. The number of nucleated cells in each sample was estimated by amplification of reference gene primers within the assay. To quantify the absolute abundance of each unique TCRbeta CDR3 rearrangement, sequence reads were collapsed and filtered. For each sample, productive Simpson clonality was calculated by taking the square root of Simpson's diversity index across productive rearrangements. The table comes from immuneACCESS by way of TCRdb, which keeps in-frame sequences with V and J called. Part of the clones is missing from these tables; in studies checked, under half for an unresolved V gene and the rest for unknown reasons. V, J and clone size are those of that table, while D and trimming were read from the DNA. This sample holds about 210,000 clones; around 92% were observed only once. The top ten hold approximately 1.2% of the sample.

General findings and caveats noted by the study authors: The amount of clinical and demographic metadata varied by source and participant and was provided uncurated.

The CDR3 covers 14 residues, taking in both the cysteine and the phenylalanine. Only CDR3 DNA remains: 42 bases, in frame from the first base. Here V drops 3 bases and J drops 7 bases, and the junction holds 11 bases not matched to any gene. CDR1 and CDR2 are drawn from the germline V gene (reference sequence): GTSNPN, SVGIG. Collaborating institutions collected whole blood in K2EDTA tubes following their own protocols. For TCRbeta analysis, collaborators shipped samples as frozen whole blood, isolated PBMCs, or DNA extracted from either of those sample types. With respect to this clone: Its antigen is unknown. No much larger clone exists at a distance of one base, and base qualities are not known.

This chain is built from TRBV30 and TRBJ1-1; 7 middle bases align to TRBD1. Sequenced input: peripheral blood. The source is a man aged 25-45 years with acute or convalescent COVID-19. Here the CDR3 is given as CAWSRTGAADEAFF. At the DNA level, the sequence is TGTGCCTGGAGCCGTACAGGGGCGGCGGATGAAGCTTTCTTT.